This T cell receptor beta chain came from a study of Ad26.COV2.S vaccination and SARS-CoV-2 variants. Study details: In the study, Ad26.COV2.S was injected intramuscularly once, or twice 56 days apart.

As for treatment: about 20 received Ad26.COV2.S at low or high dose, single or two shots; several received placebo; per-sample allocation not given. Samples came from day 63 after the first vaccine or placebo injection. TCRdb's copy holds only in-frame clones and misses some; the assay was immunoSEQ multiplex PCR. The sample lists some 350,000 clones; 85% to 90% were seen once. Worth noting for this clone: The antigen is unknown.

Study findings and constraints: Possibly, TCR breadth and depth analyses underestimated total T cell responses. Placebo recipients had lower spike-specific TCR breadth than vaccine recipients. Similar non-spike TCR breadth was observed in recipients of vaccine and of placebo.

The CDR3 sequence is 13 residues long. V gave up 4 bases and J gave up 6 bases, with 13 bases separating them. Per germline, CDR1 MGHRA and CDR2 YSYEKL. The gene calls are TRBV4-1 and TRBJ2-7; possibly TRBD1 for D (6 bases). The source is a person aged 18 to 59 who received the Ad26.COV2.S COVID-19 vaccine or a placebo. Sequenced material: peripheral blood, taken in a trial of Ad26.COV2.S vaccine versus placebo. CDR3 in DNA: TGCGCCAGCAGCCCAACCGGCAGGGGCGAGCAGTACGTC. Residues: CASSPTGRGEQYV.